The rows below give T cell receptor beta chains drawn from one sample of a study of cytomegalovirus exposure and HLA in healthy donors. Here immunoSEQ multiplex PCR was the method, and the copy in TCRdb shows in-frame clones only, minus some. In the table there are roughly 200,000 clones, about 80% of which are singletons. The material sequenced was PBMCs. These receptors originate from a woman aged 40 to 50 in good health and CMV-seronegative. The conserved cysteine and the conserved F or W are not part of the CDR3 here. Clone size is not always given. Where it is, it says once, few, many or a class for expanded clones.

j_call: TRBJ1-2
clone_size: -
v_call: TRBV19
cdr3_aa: ASSPFSEGVSYGYT

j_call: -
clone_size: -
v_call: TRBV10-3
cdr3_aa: AIPPGLAGALHEQY

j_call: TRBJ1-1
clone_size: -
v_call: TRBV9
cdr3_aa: ASSVGTGNTEAF

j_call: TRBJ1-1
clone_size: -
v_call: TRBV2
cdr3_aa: ASSETPSYTEAF

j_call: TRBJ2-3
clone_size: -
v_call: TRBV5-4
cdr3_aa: ASSLSGWGDTQY

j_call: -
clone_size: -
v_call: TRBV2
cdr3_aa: ASSESRTAYEQY

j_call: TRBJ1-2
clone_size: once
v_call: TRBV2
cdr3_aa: ASRPDRGGVNGYT

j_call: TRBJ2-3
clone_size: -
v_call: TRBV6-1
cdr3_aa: ASKLAGTDTQY

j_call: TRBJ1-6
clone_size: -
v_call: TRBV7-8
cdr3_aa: ASSLGVRSESPLH

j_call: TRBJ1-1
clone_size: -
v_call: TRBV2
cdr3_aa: ASSALQGSVEAF

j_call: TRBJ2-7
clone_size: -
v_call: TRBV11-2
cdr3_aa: ASSPGTGGYEQY

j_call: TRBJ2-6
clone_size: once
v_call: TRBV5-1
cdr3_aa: ASSLYLARPLSGANVLT

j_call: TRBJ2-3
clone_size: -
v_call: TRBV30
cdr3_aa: AIGRPTDTQY

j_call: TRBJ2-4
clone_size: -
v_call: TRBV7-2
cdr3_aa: ASSPTDRLWDIQY

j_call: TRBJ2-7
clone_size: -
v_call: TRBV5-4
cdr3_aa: ASSSGQGEYEQY

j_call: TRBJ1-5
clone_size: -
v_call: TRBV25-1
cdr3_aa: ASSGSAGQGGQPQH

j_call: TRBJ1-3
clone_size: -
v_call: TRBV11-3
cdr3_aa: ASSRGTGGNTIY

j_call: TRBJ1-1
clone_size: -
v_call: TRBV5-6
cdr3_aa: ASSLVRGAEAF

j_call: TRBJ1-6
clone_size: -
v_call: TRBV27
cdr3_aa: ASSSLGLKNSPLH

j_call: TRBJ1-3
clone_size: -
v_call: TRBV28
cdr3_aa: ASRETGSGNTIY

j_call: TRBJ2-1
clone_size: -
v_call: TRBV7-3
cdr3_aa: ASSLTRDSYNEQF

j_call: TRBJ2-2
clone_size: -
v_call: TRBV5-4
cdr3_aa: ASRLTGGHTGELF

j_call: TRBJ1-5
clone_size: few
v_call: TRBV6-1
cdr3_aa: ASRGGYSNQPQH

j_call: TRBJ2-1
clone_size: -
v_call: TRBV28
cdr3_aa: ACQSVRGFGTLYNEQF

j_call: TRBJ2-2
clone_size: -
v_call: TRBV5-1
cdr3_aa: ASSLGTGTLSGELF

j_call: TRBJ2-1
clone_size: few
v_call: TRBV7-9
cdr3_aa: ASSLAAGGHEQF

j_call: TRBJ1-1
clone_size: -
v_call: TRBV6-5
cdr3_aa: ASTSGSSTEAF

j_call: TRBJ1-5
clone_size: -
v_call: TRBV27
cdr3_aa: ASSRQGWGNQPQH

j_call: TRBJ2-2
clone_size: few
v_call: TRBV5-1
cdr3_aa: ASSLVVPGTGELF

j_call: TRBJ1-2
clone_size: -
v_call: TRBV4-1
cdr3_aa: ASSQGTGPPGGYT

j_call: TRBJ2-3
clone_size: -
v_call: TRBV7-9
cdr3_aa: ASSLVGGITDTQY